The next 30 T cell receptor beta chains were all read from a single sample in a study of blood T cell repertoires in COVID-19 (dated by TCRdb to 2019 to 2021). The library was built by means of the immunoSEQ multiplex PCR assay. TCRdb's version of the immuneACCESS table is confined to in-frame rearrangements and falls short of the full clone set. An unresolved V gene accounts for under half of the shortfall where checked; the remainder is of unknown origin. Here the sample has about 320,000 clones; 85% occur a single time. Around 1.8% of the sample goes to the ten largest clones. The specimen sequenced was PBMCs or T cells enriched from blood (not recorded which). The receptor set was obtained from a woman younger than 45 who had been exposed to COVID-19.

The chain joins TRBV10-3 to TRBJ2-7, with unresolved D. The CDR3 covers 14 residues. V lost 6 bases and J lost 2, with 14 bases in between. Germline values: CDR1 ENHRY, CDR2 SYGVKD. Written as DNA, the CDR3 is TGTGCCATCAGGGCGGCAGTAAGTACCTACGAGCAGTACTTC. Translated, it gives CAIRAAVSTYEQYF.

The J gene is TRBJ2-7, the V gene TRBV7-9; 10 nucleotides align to TRBD1. With 5 bases clipped from V and 4 bases from J, the junction kept 5 bases outside the gene matches. CDR1 is SEHNR and CDR2 is FQNEAQ in the germline V gene (reference sequence). The CDR3 has 14 amino acids. CDR3 DNA sequence: TGTGCCAGCAGCCCTGACAGGGGGCTATACGAGCAGTACTTC. Its translation: CASSPDRGLYEQYF. Complete variable domain (other parts from reference TRBV7-9 and TRBJ2-7): DTGVSQNPRHKITKRGQNVTFRCDPISEHNRLYWYRQTLGQGPEFLTYFQNEAQLEKSRLLSDRFSAERPKGSFSTLEIQRTEQGDSAMYLCASSPDRGLYEQYFGPGTRLTVT.

This rearrangement joins TRBV3-1 (or the pseudogene TRBV3-2) to TRBJ2-1; 11 bases map to TRBD2. Germline CDR1 and CDR2: LGHDT and YNNKEL (reference sequence). The junction had 10 bases not matched to a gene; V was cut back by 0 bases and J by 6 bases. The CDR3 is 18 residues long. CDR3 nucleotides: TGTGCCAGCAGCCAAGAGGCCCTGACTAGCGGGATTAGCAATGAGCAGTTCTTC. The encoded protein is CASSQEALTSGISNEQFF.

Here the CDR3 reads CASSLAANNEQFF. CDR3 coding DNA: TGTGCCAGCAGCCTAGCCGCGAACAATGAGCAGTTCTTC. The chain is built from TRBV9 and TRBJ2-1; D possibly corresponds to TRBD2 (5 bases). The CDR3 spans 13 residues. The V end lost 4 bases, the J end lost 5 bases, and 10 bases lay between the germline ends. Germline V gene sequence: CDR1 SGDLS, CDR2 YYNGEE.

The rearrangement joins TRBV2 to TRBJ2-6; D may be TRBD2 (5 bases). The V gene's germline CDR1 is SNHLY and CDR2 FYNNEI. V lost 6 bases to trimming and J lost 8 bases, with 20 bases between them. The CDR3 contains 16 residues. This CDR3 is CASSLDRGSWSNVLTF. The CDR3 bases are TGTGCCAGCAGCCTCGATCGGGGTTCCTGGTCCAACGTCCTGACTTTC.

The V and J genes are TRBV28 and TRBJ1-1, with 8 bases matching TRBD1. The germline V gene encodes CDR1 MDHEN and CDR2 SYDVKM. After removal of 8 bases from V and 5 bases from J, the junction contained 10 bases not matched to a gene. The CDR3 spans 14 residues. The CDR3, as DNA: TGTGCCAGCTGGGTTGGACAGGGTCGAACTGAAGCTTTCTTT. Encoded protein: CASWVGQGRTEAFF.

Only one count was recorded for this clone. The V and J genes are TRBV20-1 and TRBJ1-5, with TRBD1 matching over 9 bases. V lost 3 bases and J lost 9; bases outside the gene matches: 9. Germline assignment: CDR1 DFQATT and CDR2 SNEGSKA (reference sequence). This CDR3 has 14 amino acids. This chain's CDR3 is CSASTGQGQGPQHF. Written as DNA, the CDR3 is TGCAGTGCTAGTACGGGACAGGGTCAAGGGCCCCAGCATTTT.

A single count supports this clone. The genes are TRBV4-2 and TRBJ2-7; 11 bases match TRBD2. V gave up 6 bases and J gave up 3 bases; unmatched junction bases: 7. The V gene's germline CDR1 is LGHNA and CDR2 YNFKEQ. The CDR3 runs 15 residues. CDR3 sequence reads: CASRTSGESFYEQYF. DNA for the CDR3: TGTGCCAGCAGGACTAGCGGGGAGAGTTTCTACGAGCAGTACTTC.

J is TRBJ1-4 and V is TRBV11-2; no firm D call. The V gene's germline CDR1 is SGHAT and CDR2 FQNNGV. V lost 1 base and J 7 bases, leaving 10 bases between the germline ends. CDR3 length: 14 residues. The CDR3 loop reads CASSLGARGEKLFF. In nucleotides, the CDR3 is TGTGCCAGCAGCTTAGGGGCCCGGGGTGAAAAACTGTTTTTT.

The sample holds a few counts of this clone. V gene TRBV28 combines with J gene TRBJ1-1; D call uncertain. In germline, CDR1 is MDHEN, CDR2 SYDVKM. The V gene lost 5 bases and the J gene lost 4 bases, with 14 bases spanning the gap. CDR3 length: 14 amino acids. CDR3 in DNA: TGTGCCAGCAGTCGGTCGTCGGGGTTCACTGAAGCTTTCTTT. Encoded protein: CASSRSSGFTEAFF.

The rearrangement joins TRBV28 to TRBJ2-1; the match to TRBD2 covers 10 bases. The CDR3 has 16 amino acids. V was pared by 5 bases and J by 4 bases, with 8 bases of the junction left unmatched. Germline assignment: CDR1 MDHEN and CDR2 SYDVKM. CDR3 region: CASSGVSGRGYNEQFF. In DNA, the CDR3 is TGTGCCAGCAGTGGGGTAAGCGGGAGGGGATACAATGAGCAGTTCTTC.

This clone was recorded a few times. The chain has TRBV5-4 and TRBJ1-1, with 9 bases aligning to TRBD1. The CDR3 covers 13 residues. CDR1 is SGHNT and CDR2 is YYREEE in the germline V gene (reference sequence). The trim removed 4 bases at V and 4 bases at J, leaving 2 bases unmatched. CDR3 sequence reads: CASSADRGTEAFF. The CDR3 DNA reads TGTGCCAGCAGCGCGGACAGGGGCACTGAAGCTTTCTTT.

The rearrangement links TRBV3-1 (or the pseudogene TRBV3-2) to TRBJ1-5, with D uncertain. V dropped 0 bases and J dropped 7 bases, with 13 bases sitting between them. CDR3 length: 15 residues. Germline V lookup: CDR1 LGHDT, CDR2 YNNKEL (reference sequence). This CDR3 reads CASSQEVTISQPQHF. DNA for the CDR3: TGTGCCAGCAGCCAAGAAGTCACAATCTCCCAGCCCCAGCATTTT.

Written as DNA, the CDR3 is TGTGCCAGCAGTTTAGACCGGACAGGTGGCTACACCTTC. Its protein product is CASSLDRTGGYTF. The V call is TRBV12-3 or TRBV12-4, the J call TRBJ1-2; 7 bases match TRBD1. The CDR3 consists of 13 residues. Trimming removed 1 base from V and 7 bases from J; junction bases left unmatched: 3.

The chain has TRBV10-3 and TRBJ2-3; tentative D call: TRBD1 (6 bases). The CDR3 has 16 amino acids. V lost 4 bases and J 4 bases, leaving 18 bases between the germline ends. Germline lookup yields CDR1 ENHRY and CDR2 SYGVKD. The CDR3 DNA follows: TGTGCCATCAGTGTCCTGCCCCGGGACATCTCAGATACGCAGTATTTT. Amino acids: CAISVLPRDISDTQYF.

J is TRBJ1-6 and V is TRBV5-1; perhaps TRBD1 as D (5 bases). V was trimmed by 2 bases and J by 12 bases, leaving 18 bases between them. This CDR3 has 15 amino acids. Looked up from germline, CDR1 is SGHRS and CDR2 is YFSETQ. The CDR3 DNA follows: TGCGCCAGCAGCTTTGCTCAGGGTTCCGTCGGACCCCTCCACTTT. It yields the protein CASSFAQGSVGPLHF.

This clone has more than one count but fewer than ten. This chain joins TRBV28 and TRBJ1-2; 7 bases align to TRBD1. The V and J ends lost 8 bases and 7 bases, in that order; junction bases with no gene match: 7. The CDR3 is 12 residues long. CDR1 and CDR2 from the germline V gene are MDHEN and SYDVKM. The CDR3 loop is CASGTADGGYTF. DNA for the CDR3: TGTGCCAGCGGGACAGCTGACGGTGGCTACACCTTC.

The table lists this clone with many counts. CDR3 residues: CASTPGNQPQHF. DNA for the CDR3: TGTGCCAGCACTCCGGGCAATCAGCCCCAGCATTTT. The chain carries TRBV2 and TRBJ1-5; no firm D call. Trimming pared 7 bases from V and 2 bases from J, leaving 6 bases between. Looked up from germline, CDR1 is SNHLY and CDR2 is FYNNEI. CDR3 size: 12 residues.

The chain uses TRBV19 and TRBJ1-4; D might be TRBD1 (5 bases). In germline, CDR1 is LNHDA, CDR2 SQIVND (reference sequence). The CDR3 sequence is 10 residues long. V lost 10 bases and J lost 10, with 10 bases in between. CDR3 coding DNA: TGTGCCACCTTTCAGGGAAAACTGTTTTTT. The encoded protein is CATFQGKLFF.

V is TRBV12-5 and J is TRBJ2-1, with 9 bases fitting TRBD2. The CDR3 sequence is 17 residues long. CDR1 is LGHNT, CDR2 FRNRAP, per germline. With V trimmed by 1 base and J by 5 bases, 9 bases remained unmatched. The DNA of the CDR3 is TGTGCTAGTGGTTTGGAGGCGGGAGGGACCCTTAACAATGAGCAGTTCTTC. Amino acids: CASGLEAGGTLNNEQFF.

This sequence joins TRBV9 and TRBJ2-1; TRBD1 matches 7 bases. This CDR3 region has 16 residues. With V trimmed by 0 bases and J by 7 bases, 10 bases remained unmatched. Looked up from germline, CDR1 is SGDLS and CDR2 is YYNGEE. CDR3 nucleotide sequence: TGTGCCAGCAGCGTAGTGGAGACAGGGATTGGAAATGAGCAGTTCTTC. Protein: CASSVVETGIGNEQFF. The entire variable domain, with the rest obtained from reference TRBV9 and TRBJ2-1, is as follows: DSGVTQTPKHLITATGQRVTLRCSPRSGDLSVYWYQQSLDQGLQFLIQYYNGEERAKGNILERFSAQQFPDLHSELNLSSLELGDSALYFCASSVVETGIGNEQFFGPGTRLTVL.

The chain has TRBV19 and TRBJ1-1, with D possibly being TRBD1 (6 bases). The V gene lost 7 bases and the J gene lost 3 bases, with 18 bases spanning the gap. The CDR3 loop spans 15 amino acids. Germline V gene sequence: CDR1 LNHDA, CDR2 SQIVND (reference sequence). The CDR3 is CASTRGGQLDTEAFF. The CDR3 DNA reads TGTGCCAGTACTCGAGGGGGACAACTGGACACTGAAGCTTTCTTT.

This chain connects TRBV6-5 to TRBJ2-7; D perhaps matches TRBD2 (5 bases). The V end was cut by 0 bases, the J end by 6 bases, with 9 bases between. This CDR3 is 13 amino acids long. Germline lookup yields CDR1 MNHEY and CDR2 SVGAGI. In DNA, the CDR3 is TGTGCCAGCAGTTACTCGACCGGGATCGAGCAGTACTTC. Translating it yields CASSYSTGIEQYF.

The chain combines TRBV5-8 with TRBJ2-5; 8 positions agree with TRBD1. V was clipped by 4 bases and J by 5 bases; unmatched bases: 7. Germline V lookup: CDR1 SGHTS, CDR2 YDEGEE. This CDR3 has 14 amino acids. CDR3 protein: CASSVDRGYETQYF. CDR3 coding DNA: TGTGCCAGCAGCGTCGACAGGGGCTATGAGACCCAGTACTTC.

This CDR3 is CASKIGNRGETQYF. The CDR3 DNA reads TGTGCCAGCAAGATCGGGAACAGGGGAGAGACCCAGTACTTC. The rearrangement uses TRBV11-2 and TRBJ2-5, with 7 nucleotides matching TRBD1. The germline gives CDR1 SGHAT, CDR2 FQNNGV. The J segment lost 4 bases and the V segment lost 7 bases, leaving 9 bases of the junction unmatched. The length of the CDR3 is 14 residues.

The rearrangement links TRBV5-1 to TRBJ2-5; D perhaps matches TRBD1 (5 bases). Trimming stripped 0 bases from V and 1 base from J, with 13 bases between. This CDR3 has 16 residues. Germline assignment: CDR1 SGHRS and CDR2 YFSETQ. CDR3 protein: CASSLADSEPQETQYF. The CDR3 coding sequence is TGCGCCAGCAGCTTGGCCGACAGCGAGCCCCAAGAGACCCAGTACTTC.

V is TRBV30 and J is TRBJ2-7, with 9 bases that match TRBD1. Germline values: CDR1 GTSNPN, CDR2 SVGIG (reference sequence). The CDR3 consists of 16 residues. V trimming: 2 bases; J trimming: 0 bases; junction bases outside the gene matches: 8. CDR3: CAWSPRGTGISYEQYF. CDR3 nucleotide sequence: TGTGCCTGGAGTCCGAGAGGGACAGGGATCTCCTACGAGCAGTACTTC.

This chain uses TRBV4-3 with TRBJ2-7; D possibly corresponds to TRBD1 (5 bases). The V gene lost 3 bases and the J gene lost 2 bases, with 11 bases spanning the gap. The CDR3 sequence is 14 residues long. Per the germline V gene, CDR1 is LGHNA and CDR2 is YSLEER. CDR3 protein: CASSHQRGPYEQYF. DNA for the CDR3: TGCGCCAGCAGCCATCAAAGGGGTCCCTACGAGCAGTACTTC.

Points on this clone: At one end, the junction sequence differs from germline, possibly due to a read error. V and J are TRBV5-5 and TRBJ2-5, with 8 bases lining up with TRBD1. CDR1 and CDR2 (germline): SGHKS, YYEKEE (reference sequence). This CDR3 is 15 amino acids long. CDR3 sequence reads: CASSNPGTGSARGNF. The DNA for the CDR3 is TGTGCCAGCAGCAACCCCGGGACAGGTTCCGCTCGAGGCAACTTC.

V gene TRBV27 combines with J gene TRBJ2-7; 13 bases match TRBD2. V was clipped by 0 bases and J by 3 bases; unmatched bases: 5. The CDR3 is 17 residues long. Germline values: CDR1 MNHEY, CDR2 SMNVEV (reference sequence). In DNA, the CDR3 is TGTGCCAGCAGTTTATCGTGGACTAGCGGGGGAGTCTACGAGCAGTACTTC. This encodes CASSLSWTSGGVYEQYF.